One and the same sample provided the 10 T cell receptor beta chains below, sequenced in a study of cytomegalovirus exposure and HLA in healthy donors. PCR involved 60 Vbeta and 13 Jbeta primers. Data came from immunoSEQ multiplex PCR; TCRdb stores just in-frame clones and leaves some out. The data show 35,000 to 50,000 clones, approximately 81% seen once. Sequences were obtained from PBMCs. The receptor set was obtained from a man aged 50 to 60 in good health and CMV-seronegative.

This clone was observed a handful of times. The chain employs TRBV6-5 and TRBJ1-5; D perhaps matches TRBD1 (6 bases). The CDR3 has 13 residues. The V gene lost 5 bases and the J gene lost 4 bases, with 9 bases spanning the gap. Germline V CDR1 and CDR2: MNHEY, SVGAGI. The CDR3 sequence is CASSGQQNQPQHF. The DNA for the CDR3 is TGTGCCAGCAGTGGACAGCAGAATCAGCCCCAGCATTTT.

The chain has TRBV5-1 and TRBJ2-1; the D is unclear. CDR1 is SGHRS and CDR2 is YFSETQ in the germline V gene. The V end lost 7 bases, the J end lost 9 bases, and 20 bases lay between the germline ends. CDR3 size: 14 residues. The CDR3: CASGPPDPYGEQFF. In DNA form, the CDR3 reads TGCGCCAGCGGGCCACCCGACCCCTATGGTGAGCAGTTCTTC.

V usage is TRBV18 and J usage is TRBJ1-4, with 9 bases identical to TRBD1. Germline CDR1 KGHSH, CDR2 LQKENI. V lost 8 bases and J lost 8; bases outside the gene matches: 6. The CDR3 contains 13 residues. The CDR3 here is CASARGQGEKLFF. CDR3 coding DNA: TGTGCCAGCGCACGGGGACAGGGCGAAAAACTGTTTTTT. Variable domain in full (rest from reference TRBV18 and TRBJ1-4): NAGVMQNPRHLVRRRGQEARLRCSPMKGHSHVYWYRQLPEEGLKFMVYLQKENIIDESGMPKERFSAEFPKEGPSILRIQQVVRGDSAAYFCASARGQGEKLFFGSGTQLSVL.

The gene calls are TRBV30 and TRBJ2-5; D is unclear. The DNA end favors TRBJ2-7, so the J call may be wrong. Germline CDR1 GTSNPN, CDR2 SVGIG (reference sequence). The CDR3 has 11 residues. Here the CDR3 reads CAWSLDSEQYF. The DNA of the CDR3 is TGTGCCTGGAGTCTCGACTCCGAGCAGTACTTC.

The V and J genes are TRBV28 and TRBJ1-1; D remains ambiguous. The germline V gene has CDR1 MDHEN and CDR2 SYDVKM. The CDR3 runs to 12 residues. The CDR3 here is CGTGRLDSEAFF. As DNA, the CDR3 is TGTGGGACCGGGCGTTTGGACTCTGAAGCTTTCTTT. The full variable domain, in which reference TRBV28 and TRBJ1-1 provide the parts outside the CDR3, is DVKVTQSSRYLVKRTGEKVFLECVQDMDHENMFWYRQDPGLGLRLIYFSYDVKMKEKGDIPEGYSVSREKKERFSLILESASTNQTSMYLCGTGRLDSEAFFGQGTRLTVV.

The chain uses TRBV10-3 and TRBJ1-3, with D uncertain. Germline V gene lookup returns CDR1 ENHRY and CDR2 SYGVKD. The CDR3 covers 14 residues. The V end lost 4 bases, the J end lost 3 bases, and 10 bases lay between the germline ends. CDR3 sequence: CAISAQVDGNTIYF. CDR3 DNA sequence: TGTGCCATCAGTGCGCAGGTTGATGGAAACACCATATATTTT.

There are a few counts of this clone. The V and J genes are TRBV19 and TRBJ1-3; the D is unclear. Germline V gene sequence: CDR1 LNHDA, CDR2 SQIVND (reference sequence). Deletions cut 2 bases from V and 0 bases from J, with 11 bases between. There are 16 residues in the CDR3. The CDR3 DNA reads TGTGCCAGTAGTATACCCGGCGGAACCTCTGGAAACACCATATATTTT. Amino acids: CASSIPGGTSGNTIYF.

This clone was observed once. A read error may account for a junction end that differs from germline. The chain is built from TRBV4-3 and TRBJ2-2; the match to TRBD2 covers 10 bases. Germline V CDR1 and CDR2: LGHNA, YSLEER. The CDR3 covers 15 residues. CDR3 sequence: CASSREREGTGGLFF. The DNA of the CDR3 is TGCGCCAGCAGCCGAGAGCGGGAGGGCACCGGGGGGCTGTTTTTT.

The chain couples TRBV10-3 to TRBJ1-1; TRBD1 might be the D (5 bases). Trimming removed 6 bases at V and 4 bases at J, with 24 bases between. The V gene's germline CDR1 is ENHRY and CDR2 SYGVKD. The length of the CDR3 is 17 residues. In DNA form, the CDR3 reads TGTGCCATCAGCCCTCGGGACTTCCAGGGTGGAGGCACTGAAGCTTTCTTT. It yields the protein CAISPRDFQGGGTEAFF.

The chain employs TRBV5-1 and TRBJ2-1; the D is unclear. The ends were cut back, 0 bases at V and 8 bases at J, with 6 bases in the middle. This CDR3 contains 12 residues. CDR1 and CDR2 from the germline V gene are SGHRS and YFSETQ. For the CDR3, the DNA is TGCGCCAGCAGCTTGGTTCTCGATGAGCAGTTCTTC. Its protein is CASSLVLDEQFF.